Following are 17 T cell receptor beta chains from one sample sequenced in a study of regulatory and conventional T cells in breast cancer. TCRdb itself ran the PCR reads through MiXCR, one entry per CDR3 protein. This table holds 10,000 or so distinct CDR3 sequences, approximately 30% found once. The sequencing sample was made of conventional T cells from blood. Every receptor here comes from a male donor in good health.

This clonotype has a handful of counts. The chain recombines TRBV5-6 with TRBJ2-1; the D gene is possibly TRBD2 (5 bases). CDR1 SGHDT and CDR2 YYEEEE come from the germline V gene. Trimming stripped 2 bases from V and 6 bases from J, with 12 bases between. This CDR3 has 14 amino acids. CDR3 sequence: CASSFWRASNEQFF. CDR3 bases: TGTGCCAGCAGCTTTTGGCGGGCGAGCAATGAGCAGTTCTTC.

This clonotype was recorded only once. The CDR3 nucleotides read TGTGCCAGCAGCTCCCATCTTCCGAGGACGCAGTATTTT. Translating gives CASSSHLPRTQYF. The genes are TRBV7-2 and TRBJ2-3; no clear D. Between the trimmed V and J ends, which lost 4 bases and 9 bases, there was a span of 14 bases. Germline-derived CDR1 and CDR2 are SGHTA and FQGNSA. The CDR3 totals 13 residues. The complete variable domain, with remaining parts taken from reference TRBV7-2 and TRBJ2-3, reads GAGVSQSPSNKVTEKGKDVELRCDPISGHTALYWYRQSLGQGLEFLIYFQGNSAPDKSGLPSDRFSAERTGGSVSTLTIQRTQQEDSAVYLCASSSHLPRTQYFGPGTRLTVL.

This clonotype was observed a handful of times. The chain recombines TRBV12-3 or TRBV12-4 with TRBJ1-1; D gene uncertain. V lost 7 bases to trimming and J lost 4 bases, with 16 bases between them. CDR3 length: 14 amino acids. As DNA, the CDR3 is TGTGCCAGCATCGGTGGCGGGATACGCACTGAAGCTTTCTTT. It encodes CASIGGGIRTEAFF.

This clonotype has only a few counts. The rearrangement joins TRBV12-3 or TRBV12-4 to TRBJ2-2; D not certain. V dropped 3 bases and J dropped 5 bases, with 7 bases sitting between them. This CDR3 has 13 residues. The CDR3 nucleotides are TGTGCCAGCAGTTTCGTGGGAACCGGGGAGCTGTTTTTT. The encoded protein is CASSFVGTGELFF.

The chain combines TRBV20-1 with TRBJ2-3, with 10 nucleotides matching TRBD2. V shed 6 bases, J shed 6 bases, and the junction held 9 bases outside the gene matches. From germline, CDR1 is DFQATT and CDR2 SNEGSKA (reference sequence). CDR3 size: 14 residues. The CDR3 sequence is CSAPSGGSWDTQYF. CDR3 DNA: TGCAGTGCCCCTAGCGGGGGCTCTTGGGATACGCAGTATTTT.

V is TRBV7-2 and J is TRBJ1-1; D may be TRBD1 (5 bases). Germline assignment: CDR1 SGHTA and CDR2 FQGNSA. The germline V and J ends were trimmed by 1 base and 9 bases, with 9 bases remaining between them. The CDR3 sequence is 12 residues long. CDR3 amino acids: CASSLGLGQAFF. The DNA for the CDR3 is TGTGCCAGCAGCTTAGGCTTGGGACAAGCTTTCTTT.

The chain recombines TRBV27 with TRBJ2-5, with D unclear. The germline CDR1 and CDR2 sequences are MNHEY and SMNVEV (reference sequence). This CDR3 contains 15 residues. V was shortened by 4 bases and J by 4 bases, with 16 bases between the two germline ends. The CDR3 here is CASSSLKLSAETQYF. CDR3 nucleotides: TGTGCCAGCAGTTCCCTTAAGTTATCAGCAGAGACCCAGTACTTC.

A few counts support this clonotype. Here the CDR3 reads CSASLWAGTDTQYF. CDR3 DNA: TGCAGTGCTAGTCTCTGGGCCGGCACAGATACGCAGTATTTT. The chain is built from TRBV20-1 and TRBJ2-3; D unresolved. Germline V gene lookup returns CDR1 DFQATT and CDR2 SNEGSKA (reference sequence). The ends were cut back, 3 bases at V and 1 base at J, with 11 bases in the middle. CDR3 size: 14 residues.

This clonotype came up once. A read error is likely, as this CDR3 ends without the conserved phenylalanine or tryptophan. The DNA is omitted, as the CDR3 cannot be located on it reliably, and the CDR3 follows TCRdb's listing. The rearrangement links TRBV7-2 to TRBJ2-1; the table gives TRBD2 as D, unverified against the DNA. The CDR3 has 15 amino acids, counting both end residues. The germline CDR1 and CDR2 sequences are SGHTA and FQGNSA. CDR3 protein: CASSLSRTSGNEQFS.

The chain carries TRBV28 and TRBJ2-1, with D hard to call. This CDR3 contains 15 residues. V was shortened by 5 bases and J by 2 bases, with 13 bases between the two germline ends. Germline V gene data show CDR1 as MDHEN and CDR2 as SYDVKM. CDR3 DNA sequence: TGTGCCAGCAGTAAAGACGCTTCGCCCTACAATGAGCAGTTCTTC. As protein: CASSKDASPYNEQFF.

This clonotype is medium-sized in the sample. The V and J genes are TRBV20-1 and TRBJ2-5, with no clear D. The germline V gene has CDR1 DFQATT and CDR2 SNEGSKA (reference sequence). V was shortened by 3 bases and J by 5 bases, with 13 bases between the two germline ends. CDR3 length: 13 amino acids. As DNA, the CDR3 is TGCAGTGCTAGGAAGGAAGGGCGGGAGACCCAGTACTTC. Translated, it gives CSARKEGRETQYF.

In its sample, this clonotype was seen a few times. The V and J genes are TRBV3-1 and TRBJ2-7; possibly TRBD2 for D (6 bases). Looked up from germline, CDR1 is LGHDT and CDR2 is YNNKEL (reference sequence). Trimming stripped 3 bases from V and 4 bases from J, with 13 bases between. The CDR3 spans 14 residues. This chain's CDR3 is CASSQGLLPYEQYF. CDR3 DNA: TGTGCCAGCAGCCAGGGACTTTTACCTTACGAGCAGTACTTC.

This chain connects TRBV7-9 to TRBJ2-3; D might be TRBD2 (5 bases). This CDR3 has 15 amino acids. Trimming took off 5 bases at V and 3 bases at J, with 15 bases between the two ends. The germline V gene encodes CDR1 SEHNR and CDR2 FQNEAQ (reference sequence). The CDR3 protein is CASSPFGVETDTQYF. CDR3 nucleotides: TGTGCCAGCAGCCCATTCGGGGTGGAAACAGATACGCAGTATTTT.

The CDR3 region has the DNA TGCGCCAGCAGCAAGGGGACAGGAACCCACGAGCAGTACTTC. Residues: CASSKGTGTHEQYF. The gene calls are TRBV5-1 and TRBJ2-7; TRBD1 agrees at 8 bases. This CDR3 is 14 amino acids long. Trimming cost V 4 bases and J 5 bases; bases outside gene matches: 8. Germline lookup yields CDR1 SGHRS and CDR2 YFSETQ.

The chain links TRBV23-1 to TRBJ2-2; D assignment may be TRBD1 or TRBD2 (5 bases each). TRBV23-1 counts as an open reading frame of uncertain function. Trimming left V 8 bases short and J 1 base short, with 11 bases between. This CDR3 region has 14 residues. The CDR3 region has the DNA TGCGCCAGCGGTCGGGGCAGGAACACCGGGGAGCTGTTTTTT. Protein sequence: CASGRGRNTGELFF.

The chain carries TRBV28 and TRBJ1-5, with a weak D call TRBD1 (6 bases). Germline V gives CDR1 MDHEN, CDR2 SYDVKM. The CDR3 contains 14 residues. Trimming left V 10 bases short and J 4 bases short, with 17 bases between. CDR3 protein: CAIRRTERNQPQHF. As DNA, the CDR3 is TGTGCCATTCGAAGGACAGAGCGAAATCAGCCCCAGCATTTT.

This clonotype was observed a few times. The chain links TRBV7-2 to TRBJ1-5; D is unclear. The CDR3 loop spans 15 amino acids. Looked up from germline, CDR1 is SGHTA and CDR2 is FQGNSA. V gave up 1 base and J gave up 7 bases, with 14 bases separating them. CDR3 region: CASSLERSSLQPQHF. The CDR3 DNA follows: TGTGCCAGCAGCTTAGAGAGATCGTCGTTGCAGCCCCAGCATTTT. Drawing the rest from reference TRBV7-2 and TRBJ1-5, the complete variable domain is GAGVSQSPSNKVTEKGKDVELRCDPISGHTALYWYRQSLGQGLEFLIYFQGNSAPDKSGLPSDRFSAERTGGSVSTLTIQRTQQEDSAVYLCASSLERSSLQPQHFGDGTRLSIL.